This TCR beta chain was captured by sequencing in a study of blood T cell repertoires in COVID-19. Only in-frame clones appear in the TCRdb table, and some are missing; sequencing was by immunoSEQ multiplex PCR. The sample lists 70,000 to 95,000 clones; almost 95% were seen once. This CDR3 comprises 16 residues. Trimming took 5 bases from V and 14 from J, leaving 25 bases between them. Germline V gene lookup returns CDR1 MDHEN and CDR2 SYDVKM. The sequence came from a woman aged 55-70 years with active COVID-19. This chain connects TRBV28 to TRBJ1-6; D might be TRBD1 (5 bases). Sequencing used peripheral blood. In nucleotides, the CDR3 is TGTGCCAGCAGTCCTAACCCCGGGACGGGGGGTAGGTCCCTCCACTTT. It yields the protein CASSPNPGTGGRSLHF.